The 24 T cell receptor beta chains given below trace back to one sample, sequenced in a study of shared clonotypes between healthy human individuals. Naive CD8 cells comprised CD45RO-negative, CCR7-positively selected cells, excluding terminally differentiated effector memory CD45RA+ cells. This table comes from immunoSEQ multiplex PCR, and its TCRdb copy is limited to in-frame clones, with some not included. Altogether roughly 650,000 clones are present, roughly 96% being singletons, with the ten largest covering about 0.12%. The sequencing input was naive CD8+ T cells sorted from blood. Receptor source: a woman under 40 in good health.

This chain connects TRBV19 to TRBJ1-5; perhaps TRBD1 as D (5 bases). CDR3 length: 18 residues. Trimming stripped 3 bases from V and 0 bases from J, with 18 bases between. CDR1 and CDR2 from the germline V gene are LNHDA and SQIVND (reference sequence). The CDR3 sequence: CASSIGPEGFGSNQPQHF. The CDR3 nucleotides read TGTGCCAGTAGTATTGGGCCGGAGGGGTTCGGTAGCAATCAGCCCCAGCATTTT.

This rearrangement joins TRBV7-7 to TRBJ2-5, with D unclear. CDR3 length equals 14 residues. Trimming removed 3 bases at V and 3 bases at J, with 11 bases between. The V gene's germline CDR1 is SSHAT and CDR2 FNYEAQ (reference sequence). The CDR3 is CASSLGQRKETQYF. In DNA, the CDR3 is TGTGCCAGCAGCTTGGGTCAGCGTAAAGAGACCCAGTACTTC.

This chain joins TRBV2 and TRBJ1-5; D remains ambiguous. The V end lost 4 bases, the J end lost 6 bases, and 16 bases lay between the germline ends. This CDR3 has 15 amino acids. The germline V gene encodes CDR1 SNHLY and CDR2 FYNNEI. CDR3 DNA: TGTGCCAGCAGTGTGTGGTTGGGAGTCGGTCAGCCCCAGCATTTT. Translated: CASSVWLGVGQPQHF.

V and J are TRBV7-2 and TRBJ2-6; D remains unclear. CDR3 length: 14 residues. Germline V gene lookup returns CDR1 SGHTA and CDR2 FQGNSA. V dropped 6 bases and J dropped 1 base, with 7 bases sitting between them. CDR3 region: CASSYGSGANVLTF. The CDR3 coding sequence is TGTGCCAGCAGTTATGGTTCTGGGGCCAACGTCCTGACTTTC. Supplemented by reference TRBV7-2 and TRBJ2-6, the full variable domain reads GAGVSQSPSNKVTEKGKDVELRCDPISGHTALYWYRQSLGQGLEFLIYFQGNSAPDKSGLPSDRFSAERTGGSVSTLTIQRTQQEDSAVYLCASSYGSGANVLTFGAGSRLTVL.

The CDR3: CASSPREGTGELFF. In DNA form, the CDR3 reads TGTGCCAGCAGCCCCCGCGAGGGGACCGGGGAGCTGTTTTTT. The chain couples TRBV13 to TRBJ2-2; the D call may be TRBD1 or TRBD2 (5 bases each). Trimming left V 5 bases short and J 5 bases short, with 12 bases between. The CDR3 totals 14 residues. CDR1 PRHDT and CDR2 FYEKMQ come from the germline V gene (reference sequence).

The chain carries TRBV29-1 and TRBJ1-1, with D perhaps TRBD1 (5 bases). Deletions cut 1 base from V and 2 bases from J, with 8 bases between. Germline CDR1 is SQVTM and CDR2 is ANQGSEA. The CDR3 is 13 amino acids. In DNA, the CDR3 is TGCAGCGTTGAAGGACAGCAAAACACTGAAGCTTTCTTT. It yields the protein CSVEGQQNTEAFF.

As for this clone: Other DNA sequences in this specimen translate into the identical CDR3. The chain links TRBV28 to TRBJ2-7; D is ambiguous. Trimming removed 3 bases from V and 3 bases from J, with 6 bases in between. This CDR3 spans 12 amino acids. Per the germline V gene, CDR1 is MDHEN and CDR2 is SYDVKM. The CDR3: CASSLDDYEQYF. The CDR3 DNA is TGTGCCAGCAGTTTGGACGACTACGAGCAGTACTTC. The whole variable domain, remainder taken from reference TRBV28 and TRBJ2-7, is DVKVTQSSRYLVKRTGEKVFLECVQDMDHENMFWYRQDPGLGLRLIYFSYDVKMKEKGDIPEGYSVSREKKERFSLILESASTNQTSMYLCASSLDDYEQYFGPGTRLTVT.

The table lists this clone with a count of one. J is TRBJ2-2 and V is TRBV15; D is perhaps TRBD1 (6 bases). With 2 bases removed from V and 2 bases from J, the gap between germline ends came to 12 bases. CDR3 length equals 16 residues. Germline V gene lookup returns CDR1 LNHNV and CDR2 YYDKDF (reference sequence). The CDR3 DNA sequence: TGTGCCACCAGCAGATCCGGGACACTTAACACCGGGGAGCTGTTTTTT. It encodes CATSRSGTLNTGELFF.

In this sample, this clone turned up a few times. The chain employs TRBV13 and TRBJ1-1; perhaps TRBD1 as D (5 bases). The CDR3 is 15 amino acids. V dropped 8 bases and J dropped 5 bases, with 21 bases sitting between them. The germline V gene encodes CDR1 PRHDT and CDR2 FYEKMQ (reference sequence). CDR3 sequence (DNA): TGTGCCAGCCACTCCCTACAGGAAGGGGTTACTGAAGCTTTCTTT. Translating gives CASHSLQEGVTEAFF.

The table lists this clone with a count of one. The chain links TRBV28 to TRBJ2-1, with 8 bases fitting TRBD2. Unmatched junction bases numbered 18, after V lost 6 bases and J lost 8 bases. The CDR3 runs to 17 residues. Germline CDR1 MDHEN, CDR2 SYDVKM. The CDR3 region is CASSERKGPGGNHEQFF. The CDR3 nucleotides are TGTGCCAGCAGCGAACGAAAGGGCCCGGGAGGGAATCATGAGCAGTTCTTC.

The V call is TRBV27, the J call TRBJ2-1; TRBD2 is a possible D gene (5 bases). V was trimmed by 10 bases and J by 8 bases, leaving 12 bases between them. Germline V lookup: CDR1 MNHEY, CDR2 SMNVEV (reference sequence). This CDR3 spans 11 amino acids. For the CDR3, the DNA is TGTGCCATCGGACTCGCGGATGAGCAGTTCTTC. Residues: CAIGLADEQFF.

The V and J genes are TRBV5-1 and TRBJ1-3; TRBD1 aligns across 12 bases. This CDR3 has 15 residues. The ends lost 4 bases at V and 4 bases at J; junction bases unmatched: 3. CDR1 is SGHRS and CDR2 is YFSETQ in the germline V gene. The CDR3 region has the DNA TGCGCCAGCAGCGCGGGACAGGGGGCCGGAAACACCATATATTTT. Encoded protein: CASSAGQGAGNTIYF.

This chain joins TRBV29-1 and TRBJ2-1; TRBD2 aligns across 9 bases. The germline CDR1 and CDR2 sequences are SQVTM and ANQGSEA. After removal of 3 bases from V and 4 bases from J, the junction contained 7 bases not matched to a gene. The CDR3 has 15 residues. The CDR3, as DNA: TGCAGCGTTGATTGGAGACTAGCGGAGTACAATGAGCAGTTCTTC. Its translation is CSVDWRLAEYNEQFF.

This chain joins TRBV6-5 and TRBJ2-2; no definite D call. Germline CDR1 is MNHEY and CDR2 is SVGAGI. Deletions cut 6 bases from V and 6 bases from J, with 8 bases between. This CDR3 spans 12 amino acids. In DNA, the CDR3 is TGTGCCAGCAGCCTCACCGCCGGGGAGCTGTTTTTT. Translation: CASSLTAGELFF.

This clone has just a few counts. The chain is built from TRBV10-3 and TRBJ2-2; D gene ambiguous. The CDR3 runs 13 residues. V dropped 0 bases and J dropped 3 bases, with 2 bases sitting between them. The germline gives CDR1 ENHRY, CDR2 SYGVKD. The CDR3, as DNA: TGTGCCATCAGTGAGTCGGACACCGGGGAGCTGTTTTTT. The encoded protein is CAISESDTGELFF.

The rearrangement joins TRBV28 to TRBJ2-5; 10 nucleotides align to TRBD1. The V gene end was trimmed by 7 bases and the J gene end by 5 bases; junction bases not matched to a gene: 10. The CDR3 spans 15 residues. Germline-derived CDR1 and CDR2 are MDHEN and SYDVKM. The CDR3 DNA reads TGTGCCAGCAATTTTCCGGGACAGGGGTTGGAGACCCAGTACTTC. It is translated as CASNFPGQGLETQYF.

The chain links TRBV11-2 to TRBJ2-7, with TRBD2 matching 8 bases. The CDR3 consists of 14 residues. With 4 bases clipped from V and 2 bases from J, the junction kept 4 bases outside the gene matches. Germline CDR1 is SGHAT and CDR2 is FQNNGV. The CDR3 protein is CASSYDSGTYEQYF. CDR3 coding DNA: TGTGCCAGCAGCTATGATAGCGGGACCTACGAGCAGTACTTC.

The chain links TRBV7-6 to TRBJ2-1, with D maybe TRBD2 (6 bases). The germline gives CDR1 SGHVS, CDR2 FNYEAQ. The CDR3 has 16 amino acids. The V gene lost 5 bases and the J gene lost 5 bases, with 19 bases spanning the gap. The CDR3 protein is CASSSHPGTGHNEQFF. The CDR3 DNA reads TGTGCCAGCAGCAGTCACCCCGGGACTGGACACAATGAGCAGTTCTTC.

As concerns this clone: The CDR3 end shows no conserved phenylalanine or tryptophan, and so a read error is likely. It is unclear where the CDR3 begins or ends on the DNA, so no DNA is shown, and the CDR3 is as TCRdb lists it. The rearrangement uses TRBV19 and TRBJ1-1. The CDR3 contains 11 residues when both ends are counted. The V gene's germline CDR1 is LNHDA and CDR2 SQIVND (reference sequence). The CDR3 region is CASSIARRLPS.

This chain connects TRBV4-1 to TRBJ2-7; TRBD2 agrees at 16 bases. Germline V gives CDR1 MGHRA, CDR2 YSYEKL. This CDR3 comprises 16 residues. V shed 1 base, J shed 11 bases, and the junction held 8 bases outside the gene matches. Written as DNA, the CDR3 is TGCGCCAGCAGCCAAGTACCGGGACTAGCGGGAGGGCCCGAGTACTTC. This sequence encodes CASSQVPGLAGGPEYF.

The chain links TRBV9 to TRBJ2-1, with 12 bases fitting TRBD2. Germline V CDR1 and CDR2: SGDLS, YYNGEE. V shed 0 bases and J 8 bases; nucleotides not matched to a gene: 3. This CDR3 is built from 15 residues. CDR3 coding DNA: TGTGCCAGCAGCGTAGCTAGCGGGAGGGTTGATGAGCAGTTCTTC. Translating gives CASSVASGRVDEQFF.

The chain recombines TRBV27 with TRBJ2-1, with D maybe TRBD2 (5 bases). Germline CDR1 and CDR2: MNHEY and SMNVEV (reference sequence). The CDR3 runs 15 residues. V gave up 5 bases and J gave up 6 bases, with 17 bases separating them. CDR3 sequence (DNA): TGTGCCAGCAGTGGCGGAGCTAGCACTCTCAATGAGCAGTTCTTC. Protein sequence: CASSGGASTLNEQFF.

The CDR3 here is CASSMSTVSGANVLTF. DNA for the CDR3: TGTGCCAGTAGTATGTCGACAGTCTCTGGGGCCAACGTCCTGACTTTC. V gene TRBV19 combines with J gene TRBJ2-6, with D perhaps matching TRBD1 (5 bases). Germline V gene data show CDR1 as LNHDA and CDR2 as SQIVND (reference sequence). The CDR3 runs to 16 residues. V shed 3 bases and J shed 0 bases, with 9 bases lying between them.

Details on this clone: This same CDR3 is encoded by further DNA sequences in the sample. The V gene is TRBV28, the J gene TRBJ2-3, with D perhaps matching TRBD2 (5 bases). Germline V gene lookup returns CDR1 MDHEN and CDR2 SYDVKM. CDR3 length: 14 amino acids. Trimming pared 1 base from V and 0 bases from J, leaving 5 bases between. CDR3 residues: CASSLSSSTDTQYF. The CDR3 coding sequence is TGTGCCAGCAGTTTATCTAGCAGCACAGATACGCAGTATTTT.